The rows below give T cell receptor beta chains drawn from one sample of a study of OX40 agonist ivuxolimab in advanced cancers. The repertoire was sequenced with immunoSEQ multiplex PCR; TCRdb's copy has only in-frame clones and lacks some. The table lists around 64,000 clones, about four fifths of them singletons, with 1.2% in the top ten. Sequencing used CD4+ or CD8+ T cells sorted from blood, obtained in a trial of the OX40 agonist ivuxolimab. The receptor source for this set is an adult with an advanced solid tumor such as melanoma, head and neck, liver or kidney cancer. Both conserved end residues are part of each CDR3. D genes are given only for firm matches. Clone size is given for some rows only: seen once, a few or many times, or a class if the clone is expanded.

.	TRBV7-6	13	.	TRBJ1-1	TGTGCCAGCAGCCGCAAAGACGGCACTGAAGCTTTCTTT	CASSRKDGTEAFF
.	TRBV5-1	14	.	TRBJ1-1	TGCGCCAGCAGCATACGGGACCCCAACACTGAAGCTTTCTTT	CASSIRDPNTEAFF
.	TRBV2	16	TRBD2	TRBJ2-2	TGTGCCAGCAGTGCCCGAAGTAGCGGGGGGGCCGGGGAGCTGTTTTTT	CASSARSSGGAGELFF
.	TRBV29-1	15	.	TRBJ2-7	TGCAGCGTTTCTATCCGACAGGCTCGGTCCCACGAGCAGTACTTC	CSVSIRQARSHEQYF
.	TRBV12-5	17	TRBD1	TRBJ1-6	TGTGCTAGTGGTTTGGTCTTAAGTGGACAGGTATATTCACCCCTCCACTTT	CASGLVLSGQVYSPLHF
.	TRBV6-1	14	.	TRBJ1-2	TGTGCCAGCATTCCCAGCCAGGGTATAGTTGTCTACACCTTC	CASIPSQGIVVYTF
.	TRBV11-3	13	TRBD1	TRBJ1-1	TGTGCCAGCAGCTTCGACAGGGACCAGGTGGCTTTCTTT	CASSFDRDQVAFF
.	TRBV19	14	TRBD1	TRBJ1-5	TGTGCCAGTTCCCAACAGGGGAGCAATCAGCCCCAGCATTTT	CASSQQGSNQPQHF
.	TRBV19	16	.	TRBJ1-5	TGTGCCAGTAGTATCTTGAAGAAGGGGTTATCTCAGCCCCAGCATTTT	CASSILKKGLSQPQHF
once	TRBV6-5	11	.	TRBJ2-2	TGTGCCAGCAGTTACCGGGGGGAGCTGTTTTTT	CASSYRGELFF
.	TRBV9	13	.	TRBJ2-7	TGTGCCAGCAGCGGGGGCACCCCCGACGAGCAGTACTTC	CASSGGTPDEQYF
.	TRBV21-1	14	.	TRBJ2-3	TGTGCCAGCATCGGTAGGACCCGCACAGATACGCAGTATTTT	CASIGRTRTDTQYF
.	TRBV2	12	.	TRBJ2-3	TGTGCCAGCAGTTTTTACACAGATACGCAGTATTTT	CASSFYTDTQYF
medium-sized	TRBV2	18	TRBD1	TRBJ1-3	TGTGCCAGCAGCGCGGGACAGTCGCGATCCCCGTCACGAAACACCATATATTTT	CASSAGQSRSPSRNTIYF
.	TRBV7-3	13	.	TRBJ2-1	TGTGCCAGCAGCTTAAACCTTTACAATGAGCAGTTCTTC	CASSLNLYNEQFF
.	TRBV6-5	14	.	TRBJ2-3	TGTGCCAGCCGAGGTAGCGTCGTCACAGATACGCAGTATTTT	CASRGSVVTDTQYF
.	TRBV7-2	13	.	TRBJ2-1	TGTGCCAGCAGCTTAGTAGGGGCGCGGGAGCAGTTCTTC	CASSLVGAREQFF
.	TRBV7-8	15	.	TRBJ2-5	TGTGCCAGCAGCTACATTAATACGGGGAAGGAGACCCAGTACTTC	CASSYINTGKETQYF
.	TRBV4-1	14	TRBD2	TRBJ2-2	TGCGCCAGCAGCCAAGATGGTAGCGGGGGGGAGCTGTTTTTT	CASSQDGSGGELFF
.	TRBV4-1	13	.	TRBJ2-7	TGCGCCAGCAGCCAAGAGGGGGGGGCTCCTCAGTACTTC	CASSQEGGAPQYF
once	TRBV4-1	16	TRBD2	TRBJ2-2	TGCGCCAGCAGGGGGCAGCGGGGGGGCCCCACCGGGGAGCTGTTTTTT	CASRGQRGGPTGELFF
.	TRBV30	12	.	TRBJ2-1	TGTGCCTGGAGTGTTGAAGGGGATGAGCAGTTCTTC	CAWSVEGDEQFF
.	TRBV27	17	.	TRBJ2-7	TGTGCCAGCAGTCCCCGGTCGAGGACCCGGAATCCCTACGAGCAGTACTTC	CASSPRSRTRNPYEQYF
few	TRBV5-4	16	.	TRBJ1-2	TGTGCCAGCAGCTCCTCGGGACGGTTTAGGGAGGGTGGCTACACCTTC	CASSSSGRFREGGYTF
.	TRBV2	14	TRBD1	TRBJ1-1	TGTGCCAGCAGTCAGGGGGTGTTGGACACTGAAGCTTTCTTT	CASSQGVLDTEAFF
.	TRBV2	15	TRBD2	TRBJ2-3	TGTGCCAGCAGTGTGGTAGCGGGGGGGCCAGATACGCAGTATTTT	CASSVVAGGPDTQYF
.	TRBV6-4	16	TRBD1	TRBJ1-2	TGTGCCAGCAGTGACACAGGACAGGGATTGAACTATGGCTACACCTTC	CASSDTGQGLNYGYTF
few	TRBV9	15	.	TRBJ1-4	TGTGCCAGCAGCGTAGCATGGGGGACTAATGAAAAACTGTTTTTT	CASSVAWGTNEKLFF
.	TRBV9	14	.	TRBJ2-7	TGTGCCAGCAGCGTAGGAGGGTGGGCCTACGAGCAGTACTTC	CASSVGGWAYEQYF
once	TRBV19	15	TRBD2	TRBJ2-5	TGTGCCAGTAGTGCTAGCGGGGGGGCGACTGAGACCCAGTACTTC	CASSASGGATETQYF
.	TRBV9	15	.	TRBJ2-1	TGTGCCAGCAGCCCTGCCCCGGGGGCAGACAATGAGCAGTTCTTC	CASSPAPGADNEQFF
.	TRBV6-5	14	.	TRBJ1-1	TGTGCCAGCAGATCCCTACAGGCAAACACTGAAGCTTTCTTT	CASRSLQANTEAFF
.	TRBV6-1	14	.	TRBJ1-5	TGTGCCAGCAGTGAAAGAAGCCGAGACCAGCCCCAGCATTTT	CASSERSRDQPQHF
few	TRBV10-3	17	.	TRBJ2-6	TGTGCCATCAGTGAGTCGCCCGGGGGATCTGGGGCCAACGTCCTGACTTTC	CAISESPGGSGANVLTF
.	TRBV6-1	16	.	TRBJ1-2	TGTGCCAGCAGTGAACGGCCCAAGGGTGGTGAGGATGGCTACACCTTC	CASSERPKGGEDGYTF
.	TRBV6-1	14	TRBD1	TRBJ2-2	TGTGCCACCCTACAGGGGGCGCAGACCGGGGAGCTGTTTTTT	CATLQGAQTGELFF
few	TRBV6-6	13	.	TRBJ1-6	TGTGCCAGCAGTTACCCAGTAAATTCACCCCTCCACTTT	CASSYPVNSPLHF
.	TRBV7-9	14	.	TRBJ1-3	TGTGCCAGCAGCCCCCCCGGCAGAAGAAACACCATATATTTT	CASSPPGRRNTIYF
few	TRBV5-8	13	.	TRBJ1-2	TGTGCCAGCAGCTTGTACAGCTCCTATGGCTACACCTTC	CASSLYSSYGYTF
few	TRBV4-2	15	TRBD1	TRBJ1-2	TGTGCCAGCAGCACGCCGGACAGGGGGCTCTCTGGCTACACCTTC	CASSTPDRGLSGYTF
.	TRBV19	16	TRBD1	TRBJ2-1	TGTGCCAGTAGTCGGACGGGACAGGGAATTTACAATGAGCAGTTCTTC	CASSRTGQGIYNEQFF
.	TRBV5-5	14	.	TRBJ1-4	TGTGCCAGCAGCTTGACTTCAACTAATGAAAAACTGTTTTTT	CASSLTSTNEKLFF
once	TRBV6-1	15	.	TRBJ2-3	TGTGCCAGCAGTGGCCTGCACGGGGGCTCGGATACGCAGTATTTT	CASSGLHGGSDTQYF
.	TRBV5-4	14	TRBD1	TRBJ1-2	TGTGCCAGCAGCTCCCGGGACAGAAACGATGGCTACACCTTC	CASSSRDRNDGYTF
few	TRBV6-5	14	.	TRBJ1-1	TGTGCCAGCAGGGCAGAGGCGGGGTCGGGTGAAGCTTTCTTT	CASRAEAGSGEAFF
.	TRBV5-1	13	.	TRBJ2-5	TGCGCCAGCAGCTTGGGGGCCCCAGAGACCCAGTACTTC	CASSLGAPETQYF
.	TRBV6-4	14	TRBD1	TRBJ1-2	TGTGCCAGCAGGGGGACAGGGGGCGTCTATGGCTACACCTTC	CASRGTGGVYGYTF
medium-sized	TRBV6-1	13	.	TRBJ1-1	TGTGCCAGCTCAGGGGTCCATAACACTGAAGCTTTCTTT	CASSGVHNTEAFF
.	TRBV19	14	.	TRBJ1-1	TGTGCCAGTAGTACTGTGACATCTAACACTGAAGCTTTCTTT	CASSTVTSNTEAFF
.	TRBV5-6	13	.	TRBJ1-2	TGTGCCAGCAGCTTGGTAGACCTGGGTGGCTACACCTTC	CASSLVDLGGYTF